The 13 T cell receptor beta chains below were found in one sample sequenced in a study of blood T cell repertoires in COVID-19. Only in-frame clones appear in the TCRdb table, and some are missing; sequencing was by immunoSEQ multiplex PCR. The top ten hold roughly 3.6% of the sample, which has roughly 59,000 clones, under 85% seen once. The sequenced material came from peripheral blood. The receptors stem from a woman aged 80 or older with acute or convalescent COVID-19.

The chain links TRBV6-5 to TRBJ1-4, with 7 bases identical to TRBD1. V lost 10 bases, J lost 5 bases, and 7 bases stayed unmatched. The CDR3 totals 13 residues. Germline V CDR1 and CDR2: MNHEY, SVGAGI. The CDR3 region has the DNA TGTGCCATACAGGGGCCTCGGAATGAAAAACTGTTTTTT. It encodes CAIQGPRNEKLFF.

This chain connects TRBV2 to TRBJ2-7, with TRBD2 identical over 13 bases. This CDR3 has 16 residues. V gave up 8 bases and J gave up 0 bases; unmatched junction bases: 7. Germline CDR1 is SNHLY and CDR2 is FYNNEI. The CDR3 DNA follows: TGTGCCAGCTTGACTAGCGGGAGGACTAGCTCCTACGAGCAGTACTTC. Translation gives CASLTSGRTSSYEQYF. The whole variable domain, remainder taken from reference TRBV2 and TRBJ2-7, is EPEVTQTPSHQVTQMGQEVILRCVPISNHLYFYWYRQILGQKVEFLVSFYNNEISEKSEIFDDQFSVERPDGSNFTLKIRSTKLEDSAMYFCASLTSGRTSSYEQYFGPGTRLTVT.

V is TRBV18 and J is TRBJ1-6; D is unclear. There are 17 residues in the CDR3. Germline V CDR1 and CDR2: KGHSH, LQKENI. V lost 4 bases, J lost 0 bases, and 13 bases lay in between. The CDR3 loop is CASSHLIGSSYNSPLHF. CDR3 sequence (DNA): TGTGCCAGCTCACACCTGATTGGTAGCTCCTATAATTCACCCCTCCACTTT.

The chain has TRBV28 and TRBJ1-4; unclear D gene. This CDR3 contains 12 residues. Germline CDR1 is MDHEN and CDR2 is SYDVKM. Trimming removed 10 bases at V and 5 bases at J, with 11 bases between. CDR3 sequence reads: CATQTGNEKLFF. The CDR3 bases are TGTGCCACCCAGACGGGGAATGAAAAACTGTTTTTT.

About this clone itself: The junction departs from germline at one end; a sequencing error may be responsible. Other DNA sequences of this sample code for an identical CDR3. The V call is TRBV24-1, the J call TRBJ2-3; 7 bases are shared with TRBD1. The CDR3 covers 15 residues. Germline CDR1 KGHDR, CDR2 SFDVKD. Here the CDR3 DNA reads TGCGCCACCAGTGATACCGGGACAGGCACAGATACGCAGTATTTT. It yields the protein CATSDTGTGTDTQYF.

The genes are TRBV4-3 and TRBJ1-3; no firm D call. The germline V and J ends were trimmed by 1 base and 7 bases, with 8 bases remaining between them. Per germline, CDR1 LGHNA and CDR2 YSLEER. The CDR3 totals 13 residues. CDR3 DNA: TGCGCCAGCAGCCAAGGGTCCGGGAACACCATATATTTT. Translation: CASSQGSGNTIYF.

This clone was found once. V and J are TRBV27 and TRBJ2-3; D is perhaps TRBD2 (5 bases). Trimming took off 0 bases at V and 0 bases at J, with 16 bases between the two ends. This CDR3 has 18 amino acids. The germline V gene has CDR1 MNHEY and CDR2 SMNVEV (reference sequence). In DNA, the CDR3 is TGTGCCAGCAGTTTATCGAGCCCGACTATCCGGAGCACAGATACGCAGTATTTT. This translates into CASSLSSPTIRSTDTQYF.

The V gene is TRBV4-1, the J gene TRBJ2-6, with a weak D call TRBD1 (5 bases). The CDR3 runs 19 residues. Germline assignment: CDR1 MGHRA and CDR2 YSYEKL. V was clipped by 1 base and J by 0 bases, with 16 bases between them. The DNA for the CDR3 is TGCGCCAGCAGCCAAGTTTTTAGGGGCTCCCGCTCTGGGGCCAACGTCCTGACTTTC. Its translation is CASSQVFRGSRSGANVLTF.

The chain links TRBV10-3 to TRBJ2-3; TRBD2 matches at 11 bases. Per germline, CDR1 ENHRY and CDR2 SYGVKD. The CDR3 runs 14 residues. The V and J ends lost 9 bases and 4 bases, in that order; junction bases with no gene match: 6. The CDR3 loop is CAISGGANSDTQYF. The CDR3 bases are TGTGCCATTAGCGGGGGGGCCAATTCAGATACGCAGTATTTT.

The chain employs TRBV6-5 and TRBJ2-7; the match to TRBD1 covers 9 bases. The CDR3 contains 15 residues. V dropped 3 bases and J dropped 6; count of bases not matched to a gene: 9. Germline CDR1 is MNHEY and CDR2 is SVGAGI. The DNA of the CDR3 is TGTGCCAGCAGTTATTTGAGACAGGGGGGAAGCGAGCAGTACTTC. Its translation: CASSYLRQGGSEQYF.

This clone was seen more than once but under ten times. The chain combines TRBV9 with TRBJ2-7, with 9 nucleotides matching TRBD1. This CDR3 comprises 15 residues. The germline V gene encodes CDR1 SGDLS and CDR2 YYNGEE. Trimming cost V 0 bases and J 5 bases; bases outside gene matches: 6. The CDR3 DNA is TGTGCCAGCAGCGTAGCCGGGACAGGGAACCACGAGCAGTACTTC. It encodes CASSVAGTGNHEQYF. Full variable domain (missing parts from reference TRBV9 and TRBJ2-7): DSGVTQTPKHLITATGQRVTLRCSPRSGDLSVYWYQQSLDQGLQFLIQYYNGEERAKGNILERFSAQQFPDLHSELNLSSLELGDSALYFCASSVAGTGNHEQYFGPGTRLTVT.

This clone showed up just a few times. This chain connects TRBV6-2 or TRBV6-3 to TRBJ2-5, with D unclear. Germline CDR1 and CDR2: MNHEY and SVGEGT. CDR3 size: 15 residues. With 6 bases removed from V and 2 bases from J, the gap between germline ends came to 16 bases. CDR3 bases: TGTGCCAGCAGGCCTAGACTGGAGATTCAAGAGACCCAGTACTTC. Translating it yields CASRPRLEIQETQYF.

V gene TRBV28 combines with J gene TRBJ2-2; a weak D match, TRBD2 (6 bases). The germline V gene has CDR1 MDHEN and CDR2 SYDVKM. The CDR3 sequence is 14 residues long. The V end lost 7 bases, the J end lost 8 bases, and 17 bases lay between the germline ends. In DNA form, the CDR3 reads TGTGCCAGCAAAGGGGACTCCCTAGGAGGGGAGCTGTTTTTT. This codes for CASKGDSLGGELFF.